The T cell receptor (beta chain) described here comes from a study of Ad26.COV2.S vaccination and SARS-CoV-2 variants. CDR1 is PRHDT, CDR2 FYEKMQ, per germline (reference sequence). CDR3 length: 14 amino acids. Germline trimming cut 1 base from V and 6 bases from J; bases unmatched to any gene: 3. TCRdb's copy holds only in-frame clones and misses some; the assay was immunoSEQ multiplex PCR. The sample has a few hundred thousand clones, about 90% seen once; the top ten hold roughly 3.9%. Note on this clone: Its antigen remains unknown.

Notes on the study in general: Possibly, TCR breadth and depth analyses underestimated total T cell responses.

Stated treatment: approximately 18 received Ad26.COV2.S at low or high dose, single or two shots; 5 received placebo; per-sample allocation not given. The samples were gathered on day 63 after the first injection of vaccine or placebo. The input for sequencing was peripheral blood, taken in a trial of Ad26.COV2.S vaccine versus placebo. The TCR originated in a person aged 18-65 years who received the Ad26.COV2.S COVID-19 vaccine or a placebo. The genes are TRBV13 and TRBJ1-5; TRBD1 aligns across 7 bases. The CDR3, as DNA: TGTGCCAGCAGCTTAGCAGGGGGACGTCAGCCCCAGCATTTT. It translates to CASSLAGGRQPQHF.